This T cell receptor beta chain was recovered during a study of blood T cell repertoires in COVID-19. Overall study context: Italy, Spain and the United States were the sources of the convalescent and acute COVID-19 samples. From T cells, B-cell-depleted T cells, or PBMCs came the material, which was cDNA or gDNA.

The CDR3 is 16 residues long. Germline V gene data show CDR1 as SGHRS and CDR2 as YFSETQ. V dropped 0 bases and J dropped 4 bases, with 15 bases sitting between them. Original data processing: Reference gene primer amplification in the assay estimated nucleated cell counts. Sequenced by immunoSEQ multiplex PCR; TCRdb stores in-frame clones only, minus some. The V and J calls and clone size come from that table; D and trimming were worked out from the DNA. This table has roughly 110,000 clones, about 88% appearing once. The specimen was peripheral blood. V gene TRBV5-1 combines with J gene TRBJ2-3; D possibly corresponds to TRBD2 (6 bases). This clonotype was obtained from a woman in her 70s who had recovered from COVID-19. CDR3: CASSLATGESSDTQYF. The CDR3 bases are TGCGCCAGCAGCTTGGCCACGGGGGAGTCATCAGATACGCAGTATTTT.